A selection of T cell receptor beta chains follows, all from one sample in a study of shared clonotypes between healthy human individuals. Only in-frame clones appear in the TCRdb table, and some are missing; sequencing was by immunoSEQ multiplex PCR. The data hold approximately 2.5 million clones, with approximately 94% observed a single time. Sample: naive CD4+ T cells sorted from blood. The receptors stem from a man aged 18 to 29 in good health. Both conserved end residues are trimmed from each CDR3. The order of the fields is V gene, J gene, CDR3 protein.

v_call: TRBV5-1; j_call: TRBJ2-1; cdr3_aa: ASSLLRGAGYEQF
v_call: TRBV6-1; j_call: TRBJ2-3; cdr3_aa: ASSGSGSFTDTQY
v_call: TRBV7-3; j_call: TRBJ1-1; cdr3_aa: VSSLDRLMNTEAF
v_call: TRBV19; j_call: TRBJ2-4; cdr3_aa: ASSTTRGIQY
v_call: TRBV28; j_call: TRBJ2-2; cdr3_aa: ASNLLRGQTGELF
v_call: TRBV11-2; j_call: TRBJ2-1; cdr3_aa: ASSTRVGGKNEQF
v_call: TRBV28; j_call: TRBJ2-7; cdr3_aa: ASSLSRAGTHEQY
v_call: TRBV7-2; j_call: TRBJ2-1; cdr3_aa: ASSLRTSGRNEQF
v_call: TRBV5-1; j_call: TRBJ2-7; cdr3_aa: ASSLAGGEQY
v_call: TRBV7-2; j_call: TRBJ2-1; cdr3_aa: ASSLGGTALEQF
v_call: TRBV11-2; j_call: TRBJ2-3; cdr3_aa: ASSPSSGRAVDTQY
v_call: TRBV7-6; j_call: TRBJ2-2; cdr3_aa: ASSPLRLNTGELF
v_call: TRBV29-1; j_call: TRBJ2-7; cdr3_aa: SVVSSGGAQY
v_call: TRBV21-1; j_call: TRBJ2-3; cdr3_aa: ASSQYRDRLSTDTQY
v_call: TRBV9; j_call: TRBJ2-1; cdr3_aa: ASSAGQQYNEQF
v_call: TRBV2; j_call: TRBJ1-1; cdr3_aa: ASSGDTMNTEAF
v_call: TRBV6-6; j_call: TRBJ2-5; cdr3_aa: ASSYPLVGQETQY
v_call: TRBV29-1; j_call: TRBJ2-3; cdr3_aa: SATSGGDTQY
v_call: TRBV29-1; j_call: TRBJ1-1; cdr3_aa: SVLTGNTEAF
v_call: TRBV4-2; j_call: TRBJ2-3; cdr3_aa: ASSPLTPESWTDTQY
v_call: TRBV4-3; j_call: TRBJ2-6; cdr3_aa: ASSQAAGGAESNVLT
v_call: TRBV7-9; j_call: TRBJ2-7; cdr3_aa: ASSLYPERREGHEQY
v_call: TRBV5-6; j_call: TRBJ2-5; cdr3_aa: ASSLGQGKTQY
v_call: TRBV9; j_call: TRBJ2-3; cdr3_aa: ASSVMSGGDTQY
v_call: TRBV6-5; j_call: TRBJ2-5; cdr3_aa: ASSYVGAVGETQY
v_call: TRBV28; j_call: TRBJ2-3; cdr3_aa: ASSFPHGKGDRADTQY
v_call: TRBV29-1; j_call: TRBJ1-2; cdr3_aa: SVELQVNYGYT
v_call: TRBV28; j_call: TRBJ2-7; cdr3_aa: ASSSTSGALEQY
v_call: TRBV29-1; j_call: TRBJ2-3; cdr3_aa: SVVSGGGNTQY
v_call: TRBV6-5; j_call: TRBJ2-2; cdr3_aa: ASSYQTGGTGELF
v_call: TRBV2; j_call: TRBJ2-7; cdr3_aa: ASSEALWAVY
v_call: TRBV6-5; j_call: TRBJ2-7; cdr3_aa: ASSRSGSSYEQY
v_call: TRBV12-5; j_call: TRBJ1-1; cdr3_aa: ASGLGGDNTEAF
v_call: TRBV28; j_call: TRBJ2-3; cdr3_aa: ASSVPGGGTDTQY
v_call: TRBV5-4; j_call: TRBJ1-2; cdr3_aa: ASSFDRVGYT
v_call: TRBV27; j_call: TRBJ1-1; cdr3_aa: ASGNVRNTEAF
v_call: TRBV10-3; j_call: TRBJ1-2; cdr3_aa: AISRQGAIGYT
v_call: TRBV6-1; j_call: TRBJ1-6; cdr3_aa: ASDYDRELTPLH
v_call: TRBV5-8; j_call: TRBJ2-7; cdr3_aa: ARSSGLYEQY
v_call: TRBV2; j_call: TRBJ1-1; cdr3_aa: ASSVETEAF
v_call: TRBV19; j_call: TRBJ2-7; cdr3_aa: ASSNSGYEQY
v_call: TRBV19; j_call: TRBJ2-3; cdr3_aa: ASSPPGATQY
v_call: TRBV28; j_call: TRBJ1-2; cdr3_aa: ASSLQQGNGYT
v_call: TRBV10-3; j_call: TRBJ1-1; cdr3_aa: AISESTSVTGPDLAF
v_call: TRBV6-1; j_call: TRBJ1-2; cdr3_aa: ASSEALRKGRDYGYT
v_call: TRBV5-1; j_call: TRBJ1-2; cdr3_aa: ASSLVPHSTNQKRGYT